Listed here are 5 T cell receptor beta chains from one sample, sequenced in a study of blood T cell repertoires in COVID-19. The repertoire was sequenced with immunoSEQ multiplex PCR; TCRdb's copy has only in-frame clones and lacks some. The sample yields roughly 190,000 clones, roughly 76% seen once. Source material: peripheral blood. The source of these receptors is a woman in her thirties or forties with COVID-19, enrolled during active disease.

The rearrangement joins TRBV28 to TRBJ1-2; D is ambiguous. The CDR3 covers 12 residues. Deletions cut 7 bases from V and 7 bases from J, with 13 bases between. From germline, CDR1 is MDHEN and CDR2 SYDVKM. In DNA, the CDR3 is TGTGCCAGCACTCGCCCCCCTAGTGGCTACACCTTC. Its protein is CASTRPPSGYTF.

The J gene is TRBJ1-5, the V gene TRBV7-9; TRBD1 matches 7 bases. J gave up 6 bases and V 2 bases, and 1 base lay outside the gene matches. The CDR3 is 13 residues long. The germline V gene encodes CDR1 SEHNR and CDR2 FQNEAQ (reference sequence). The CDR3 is CASSLQGGQPQHF. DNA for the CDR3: TGTGCCAGCAGCTTACAGGGGGGTCAGCCCCAGCATTTT.

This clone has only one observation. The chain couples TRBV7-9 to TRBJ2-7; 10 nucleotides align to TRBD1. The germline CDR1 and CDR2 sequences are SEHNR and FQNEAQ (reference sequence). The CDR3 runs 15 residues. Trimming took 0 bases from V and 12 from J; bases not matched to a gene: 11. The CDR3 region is CASSLAQGPTGGLYF. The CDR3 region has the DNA TGTGCCAGCAGCTTAGCGCAGGGGCCGACAGGGGGCCTGTACTTC.

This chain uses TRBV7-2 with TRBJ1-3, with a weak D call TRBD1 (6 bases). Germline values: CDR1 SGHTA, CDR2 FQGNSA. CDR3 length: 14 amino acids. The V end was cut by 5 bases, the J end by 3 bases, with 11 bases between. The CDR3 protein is CASSPGQIGNTIYF. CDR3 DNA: TGTGCCAGCAGCCCCGGACAGATTGGAAACACCATATATTTT.

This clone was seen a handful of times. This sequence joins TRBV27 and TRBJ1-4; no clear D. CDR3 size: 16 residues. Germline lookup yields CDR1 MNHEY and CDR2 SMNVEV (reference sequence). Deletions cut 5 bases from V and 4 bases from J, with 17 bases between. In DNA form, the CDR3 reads TGTGCCAGCAGTCCCCGGACGGCAGGAGGTAATGAAAAACTGTTTTTT. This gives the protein CASSPRTAGGNEKLFF.